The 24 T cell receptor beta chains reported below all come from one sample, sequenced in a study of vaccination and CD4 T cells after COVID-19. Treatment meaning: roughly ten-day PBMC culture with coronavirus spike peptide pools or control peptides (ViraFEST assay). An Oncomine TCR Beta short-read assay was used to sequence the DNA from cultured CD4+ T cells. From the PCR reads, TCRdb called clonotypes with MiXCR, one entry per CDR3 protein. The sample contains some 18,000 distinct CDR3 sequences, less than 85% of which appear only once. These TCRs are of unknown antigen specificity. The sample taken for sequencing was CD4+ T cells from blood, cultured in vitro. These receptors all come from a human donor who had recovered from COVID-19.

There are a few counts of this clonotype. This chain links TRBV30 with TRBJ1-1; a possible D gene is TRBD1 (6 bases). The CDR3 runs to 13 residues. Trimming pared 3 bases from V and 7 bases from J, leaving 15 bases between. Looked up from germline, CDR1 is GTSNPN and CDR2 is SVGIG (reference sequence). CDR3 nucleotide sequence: TGTGCCTGGAGGGAGGGGGTCTGGGGTGAAGCTTTCTTT. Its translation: CAWREGVWGEAFF.

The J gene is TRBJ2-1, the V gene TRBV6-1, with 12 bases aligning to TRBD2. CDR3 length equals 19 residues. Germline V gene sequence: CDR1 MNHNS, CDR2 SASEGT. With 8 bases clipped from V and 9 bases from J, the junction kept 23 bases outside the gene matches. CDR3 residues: CASRFRGSSGRAVLGEQFF. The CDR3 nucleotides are TGTGCCAGCCGATTTAGAGGGTCTAGCGGGAGGGCCGTGCTCGGTGAGCAGTTCTTC.

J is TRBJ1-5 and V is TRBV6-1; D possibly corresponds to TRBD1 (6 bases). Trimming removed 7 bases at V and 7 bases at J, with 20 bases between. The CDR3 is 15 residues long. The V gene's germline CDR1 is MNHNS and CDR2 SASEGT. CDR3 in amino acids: CASTFSTGWAQPQHF. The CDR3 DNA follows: TGTGCCAGCACCTTCAGCACAGGGTGGGCCCAGCCCCAGCATTTT.

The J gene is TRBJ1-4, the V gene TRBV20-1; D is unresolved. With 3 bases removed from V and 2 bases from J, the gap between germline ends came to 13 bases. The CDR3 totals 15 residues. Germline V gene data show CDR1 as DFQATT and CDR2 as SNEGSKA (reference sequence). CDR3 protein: CSARVMRSTNEKLFF. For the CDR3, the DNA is TGCAGTGCTAGGGTTATGCGGTCCACTAATGAAAAACTGTTTTTT.

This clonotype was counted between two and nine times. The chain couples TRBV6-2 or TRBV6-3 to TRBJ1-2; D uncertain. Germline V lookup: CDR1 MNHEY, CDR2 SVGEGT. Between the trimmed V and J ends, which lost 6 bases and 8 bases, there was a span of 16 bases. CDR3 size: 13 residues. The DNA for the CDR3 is TGTGCCAGCAGCCGAGTCGGAGGGAACGGCTACACCTTC. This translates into CASSRVGGNGYTF.

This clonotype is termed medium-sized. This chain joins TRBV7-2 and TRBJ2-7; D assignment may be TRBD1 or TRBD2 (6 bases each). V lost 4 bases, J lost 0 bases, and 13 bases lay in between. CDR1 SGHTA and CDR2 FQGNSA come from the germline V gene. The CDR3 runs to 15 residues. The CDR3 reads CASSSAGGRSYEQYF. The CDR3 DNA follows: TGTGCCAGCAGCTCCGCTGGGGGGCGCTCCTACGAGCAGTACTTC.

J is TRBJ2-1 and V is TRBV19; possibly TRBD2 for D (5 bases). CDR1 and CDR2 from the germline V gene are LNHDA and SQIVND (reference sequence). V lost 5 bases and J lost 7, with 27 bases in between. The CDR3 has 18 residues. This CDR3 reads CASSLIGVVTDGGNEQFF. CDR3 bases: TGTGCCAGTAGTCTCATCGGTGTCGTCACAGACGGAGGTAATGAGCAGTTCTTC.

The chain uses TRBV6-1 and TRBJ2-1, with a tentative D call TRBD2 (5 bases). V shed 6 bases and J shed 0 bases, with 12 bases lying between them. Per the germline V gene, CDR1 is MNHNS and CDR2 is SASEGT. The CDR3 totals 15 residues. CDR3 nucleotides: TGTGCCAGCAGCCGCCCGGGGAGCTCCTACAATGAGCAGTTCTTC. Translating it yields CASSRPGSSYNEQFF.

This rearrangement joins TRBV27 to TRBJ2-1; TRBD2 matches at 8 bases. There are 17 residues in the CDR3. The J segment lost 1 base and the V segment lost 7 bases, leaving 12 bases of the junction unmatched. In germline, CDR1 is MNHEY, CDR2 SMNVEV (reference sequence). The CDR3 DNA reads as TGTGCCAGCACCCCCTGGGTAGCGGGGCCTTCCTACAATGAGCAGTTCTTC. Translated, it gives CASTPWVAGPSYNEQFF.

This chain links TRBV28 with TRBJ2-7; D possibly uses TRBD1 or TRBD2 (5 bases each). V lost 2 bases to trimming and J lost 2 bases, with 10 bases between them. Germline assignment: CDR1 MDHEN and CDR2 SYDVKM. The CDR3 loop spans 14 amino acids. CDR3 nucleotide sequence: TGTGCCAGCAGTTTACTGGGACCTCCCTACGAGCAGTACTTC. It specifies CASSLLGPPYEQYF.

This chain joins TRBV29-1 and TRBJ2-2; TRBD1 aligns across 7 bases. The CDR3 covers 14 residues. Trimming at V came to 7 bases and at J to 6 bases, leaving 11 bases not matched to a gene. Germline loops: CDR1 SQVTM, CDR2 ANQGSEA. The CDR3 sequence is CSAKQGPGPGELFF. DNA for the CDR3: TGCAGCGCAAAACAGGGGCCGGGACCCGGGGAGCTGTTTTTT.

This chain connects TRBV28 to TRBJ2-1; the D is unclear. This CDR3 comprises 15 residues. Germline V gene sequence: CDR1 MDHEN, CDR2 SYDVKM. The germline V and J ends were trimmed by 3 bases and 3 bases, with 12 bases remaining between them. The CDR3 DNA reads TGTGCCAGCAGTTTTGGCTCCCGCGGCTACAATGAGCAGTTCTTC. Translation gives CASSFGSRGYNEQFF.

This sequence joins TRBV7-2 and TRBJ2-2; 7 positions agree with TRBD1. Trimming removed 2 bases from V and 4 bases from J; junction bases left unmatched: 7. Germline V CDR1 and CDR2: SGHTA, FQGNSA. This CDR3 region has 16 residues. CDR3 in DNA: TGTGCCAGCAGCTTAAGGTGGGACAGAGTCACCGGGGAGCTGTTTTTT. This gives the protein CASSLRWDRVTGELFF.

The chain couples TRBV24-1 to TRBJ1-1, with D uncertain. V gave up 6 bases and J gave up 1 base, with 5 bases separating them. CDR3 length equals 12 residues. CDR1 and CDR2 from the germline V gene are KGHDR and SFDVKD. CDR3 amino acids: CATSPGNTEAFF. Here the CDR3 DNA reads TGTGCCACCAGTCCAGGGAACACTGAAGCTTTCTTT.

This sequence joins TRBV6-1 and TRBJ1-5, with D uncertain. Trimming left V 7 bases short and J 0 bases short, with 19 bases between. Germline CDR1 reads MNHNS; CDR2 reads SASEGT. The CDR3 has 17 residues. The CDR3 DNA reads TGTGCCAGCAACACCGAGACATCCTATTATAGCAATCAGCCCCAGCATTTT. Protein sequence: CASNTETSYYSNQPQHF.

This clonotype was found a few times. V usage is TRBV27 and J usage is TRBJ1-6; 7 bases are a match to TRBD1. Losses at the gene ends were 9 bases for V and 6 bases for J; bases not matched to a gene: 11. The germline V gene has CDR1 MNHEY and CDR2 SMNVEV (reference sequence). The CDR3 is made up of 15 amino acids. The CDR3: CASKLTGTANSPLHF. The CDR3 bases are TGTGCCAGTAAACTAACCGGGACAGCTAATTCACCCCTCCACTTT.

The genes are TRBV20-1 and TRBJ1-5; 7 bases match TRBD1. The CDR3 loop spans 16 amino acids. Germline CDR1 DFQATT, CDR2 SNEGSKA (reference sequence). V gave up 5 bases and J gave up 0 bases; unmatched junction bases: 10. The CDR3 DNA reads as TGCAGTGCTGCCGGGACAGCGATTTATAGCAATCAGCCCCAGCATTTT. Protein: CSAAGTAIYSNQPQHF.

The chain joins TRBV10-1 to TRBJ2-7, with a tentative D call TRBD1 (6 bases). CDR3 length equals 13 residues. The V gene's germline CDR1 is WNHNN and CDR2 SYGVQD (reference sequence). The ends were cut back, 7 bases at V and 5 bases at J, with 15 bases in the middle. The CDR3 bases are TGCGCCAGCATCCTACGGTCAGGGGACGAGCAGTACTTC. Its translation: CASILRSGDEQYF.

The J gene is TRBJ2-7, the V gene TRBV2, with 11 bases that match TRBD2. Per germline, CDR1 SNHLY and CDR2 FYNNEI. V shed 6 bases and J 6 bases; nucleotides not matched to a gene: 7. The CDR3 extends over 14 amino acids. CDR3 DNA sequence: TGTGCCAGCAGATTAGCGGGAGGGCCTCTCGAGCAGTACTTC. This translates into CASRLAGGPLEQYF.

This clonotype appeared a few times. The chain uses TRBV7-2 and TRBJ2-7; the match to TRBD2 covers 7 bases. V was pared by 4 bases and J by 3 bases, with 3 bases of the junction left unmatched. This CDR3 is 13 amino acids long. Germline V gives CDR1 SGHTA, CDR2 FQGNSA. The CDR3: CASSSRGSYEQYF. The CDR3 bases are TGTGCCAGCAGCTCCCGCGGGAGCTACGAGCAGTACTTC.

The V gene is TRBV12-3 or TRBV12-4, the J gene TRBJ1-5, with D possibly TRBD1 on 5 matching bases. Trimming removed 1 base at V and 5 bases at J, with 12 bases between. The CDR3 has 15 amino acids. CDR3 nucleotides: TGTGCCAGCAGTTTAGTCGAGGGGCTGGATCAGCCCCAGCATTTT. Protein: CASSLVEGLDQPQHF.

The chain's CDR3 is CASHIGAQTGMYYGYTF. For the CDR3, the DNA is TGTGCCAGTCATATAGGGGCCCAGACAGGGATGTACTATGGCTACACCTTC. The V and J genes are TRBV19 and TRBJ1-2, with 7 bases lining up with TRBD1. The CDR3 consists of 17 residues. The junction had 18 bases not matched to a gene; V was cut back by 8 bases and J by 3 bases. Germline-derived CDR1 and CDR2 are LNHDA and SQIVND (reference sequence).

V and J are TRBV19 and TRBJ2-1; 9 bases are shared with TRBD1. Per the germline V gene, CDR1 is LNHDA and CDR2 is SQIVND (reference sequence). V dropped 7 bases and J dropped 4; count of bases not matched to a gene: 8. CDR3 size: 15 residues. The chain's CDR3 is CASNPRQGGYNEQFF. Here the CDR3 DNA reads TGTGCCAGTAATCCACGACAGGGGGGGTACAATGAGCAGTTCTTC.

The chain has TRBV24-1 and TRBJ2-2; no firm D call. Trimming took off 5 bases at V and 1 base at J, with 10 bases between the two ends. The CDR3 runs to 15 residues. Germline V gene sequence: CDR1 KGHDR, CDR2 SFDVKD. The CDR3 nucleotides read TGTGCCACCAGTGTTCAGGCTCTGAACACCGGGGAGCTGTTTTTT. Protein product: CATSVQALNTGELFF.